Presented here are 14 T cell receptor beta chains from one specimen sequenced in a study of blood T cells in healthy people across ages. Alongside a J-beta primer mix, a sample-barcoded 5' primer served in a second PCR lasting about 7 to 11 cycles. TCRdb passed the 5' RACE reads through MiXCR, listing each CDR3 protein once. The repertoire holds 650,000 or so distinct CDR3 sequences, with about 51% as singletons. Sequencing was performed on blood. The receptors were gathered from a woman of 80 years or more in good health.

This clonotype was seen only a few times. The chain has TRBV28 and TRBJ1-6, with D possibly TRBD1 on 6 matching bases. V lost 6 bases and J 6 bases, leaving 15 bases between the germline ends. Per germline, CDR1 MDHEN and CDR2 SYDVKM. The CDR3 consists of 15 residues. This chain's CDR3 is CASSQQGRFNSPLHF. Here the CDR3 DNA reads TGTGCCAGCAGCCAACAGGGCCGTTTTAATTCACCCCTCCACTTT.

This clonotype was seen at least ten times. The rearrangement links TRBV5-1 to TRBJ2-5; 9 bases are a match to TRBD1. V lost 2 bases, J lost 4 bases, and 3 bases stayed unmatched. CDR1 and CDR2 from the germline V gene are SGHRS and YFSETQ. This CDR3 is 14 amino acids long. Here the CDR3 DNA reads TGCGCCAGCAGCTTATTGACAGGGGGAGAGACCCAGTACTTC. This gives the protein CASSLLTGGETQYF.

The chain links TRBV28 to TRBJ2-2, with TRBD2 identical over 9 bases. The CDR3 is 15 amino acids. Germline trimming cut 6 bases from V and 0 bases from J; bases unmatched to any gene: 2. Germline CDR1 and CDR2: MDHEN and SYDVKM. CDR3 in amino acids: CASRLAGTNTGELFF. The CDR3 DNA is TGTGCCAGCAGGCTAGCGGGGACGAACACCGGGGAGCTGTTTTTT.

The J gene is TRBJ2-1, the V gene TRBV20-1; D is tentatively TRBD1 or TRBD2 (6 bases each). The CDR3 is 14 amino acids. Germline V gene lookup returns CDR1 DFQATT and CDR2 SNEGSKA (reference sequence). V shed 6 bases and J shed 4 bases, with 16 bases lying between them. CDR3 sequence (DNA): TGCAGTGCCGAAGTTGGAGGGGGTTACAATGAGCAGTTCTTC. Translating gives CSAEVGGGYNEQFF.

The CDR3 is CSVVPGTGAYNEQYF. DNA of the CDR3: TGCAGCGTTGTTCCAGGGACAGGAGCCTACAATGAGCAGTACTTC. V and J are TRBV29-1 and TRBJ2-1; 8 bases are a match to TRBD1. The DNA end is a closer match to TRBJ2-7, so the J assignment may be wrong. Germline CDR1 reads SQVTM; CDR2 reads ANQGSEA. This CDR3 comprises 15 residues.

Remarks on this clonotype: A much larger clonotype is one base distant, so this may be a read error. The CDR3: CSARLPEGPTDTQYF. Here the CDR3 DNA reads TGCAGTGCTCGACTCCCGGAGGGCCCGACGGATACGCAGTATTTT. The chain couples TRBV20-1 to TRBJ2-3; tentatively, D is TRBD2 (6 bases). Germline V lookup: CDR1 DFQATT, CDR2 SNEGSKA (reference sequence). With 5 bases removed from V and 6 bases from J, the gap between germline ends came to 21 bases. The CDR3 runs to 15 residues.

The CDR3 loop reads CASIRPRQGHYEQYF. CDR3 nucleotide sequence: TGTGCCAGCATCCGACCTAGACAGGGCCACTACGAGCAGTACTTC. This sequence joins TRBV28 and TRBJ2-7; 7 bases match TRBD1. Germline CDR1 MDHEN, CDR2 SYDVKM. With 7 bases clipped from V and 3 bases from J, the junction kept 12 bases outside the gene matches. The CDR3 is made up of 15 amino acids.

This clonotype has a count of ten or more. The genes are TRBV4-1 and TRBJ2-5, with 13 bases identical to TRBD2. J was trimmed by 5 bases and V by 4 bases; bases with no gene match: 10. The CDR3 runs to 17 residues. Germline V gives CDR1 MGHRA, CDR2 YSYEKL. The CDR3 is CASSRRGLAGVEETQYF. Written as DNA, the CDR3 is TGCGCCAGCAGCCGAAGAGGACTAGCGGGAGTCGAGGAGACCCAGTACTTC.

The chain links TRBV7-2 to TRBJ2-3; no reliable D call. Per germline, CDR1 SGHTA and CDR2 FQGNSA. The CDR3 has 13 amino acids. Trimming pared 1 base from V and 2 bases from J, leaving 4 bases between. The CDR3 nucleotides are TGTGCCAGCAGCTTAGTACACACAGATACGCAGTATTTT. Translated: CASSLVHTDTQYF.

In its sample, this clonotype was seen a few times. This chain uses TRBV9 with TRBJ2-1, with 8 bases identical to TRBD2. The germline CDR1 and CDR2 sequences are SGDLS and YYNGEE. The CDR3 sequence is 16 residues long. The V and J ends lost 4 bases and 9 bases, in that order; junction bases with no gene match: 15. The CDR3, as DNA: TGTGCCAGCAGCTCCTTTTTGAGCGGGAGTAGGCGTGAGCAGTTCTTC. It specifies CASSSFLSGSRREQFF. Supplemented by reference TRBV9 and TRBJ2-1, the full variable domain reads DSGVTQTPKHLITATGQRVTLRCSPRSGDLSVYWYQQSLDQGLQFLIQYYNGEERAKGNILERFSAQQFPDLHSELNLSSLELGDSALYFCASSSFLSGSRREQFFGPGTRLTVL.

This clonotype was counted between two and nine times. A read error may account for a junction end that differs from germline. This rearrangement joins TRBV15 to TRBJ2-3, with D perhaps being TRBD1 or TRBD2 (7 bases each). Germline CDR1 and CDR2: LNHNV and YYDKDF (reference sequence). CDR3 size: 17 residues. The CDR3 loop reads CATSRVGRGRRTGTQYF. The DNA of the CDR3 is TGTGCCACCAGCAGAGTGGGGAGGGGGCGAAGGACAGGTACGCAGTATTTT.

J is TRBJ2-7 and V is TRBV11-2; 7 bases agree with TRBD2. The CDR3 totals 16 residues. J gave up 7 bases and V 1 base, and 13 bases lay outside the gene matches. CDR1 and CDR2 (germline): SGHAT, FQNNGV. This chain's CDR3 is CASSLGGAGTYNEQYF. CDR3 coding DNA: TGTGCCAGCAGCTTAGGGGGAGCGGGGACCTACAATGAGCAGTACTTC.

The chain is built from TRBV6-2 or TRBV6-3 and TRBJ2-5; D is undetermined. The CDR3 runs to 12 residues. V was trimmed by 8 bases and J by 5 bases, leaving 12 bases between them. CDR1 is MNHEY and CDR2 is SVGEGT in the germline V gene. DNA for the CDR3: TGTGCCAGCTCCAATAGCCTCGAGACCCAGTACTTC. It yields the protein CASSNSLETQYF.

The chain couples TRBV5-1 to TRBJ2-5, with TRBD2 as a possible D gene (5 bases). Deletions cut 3 bases from V and 2 bases from J, with 8 bases between. The CDR3 loop spans 13 amino acids. The V gene's germline CDR1 is SGHRS and CDR2 YFSETQ. CDR3 in amino acids: CASSWGEQETQYF. The CDR3 coding sequence is TGCGCCAGCAGCTGGGGAGAACAAGAGACCCAGTACTTC.